The 26 T cell receptor beta chains listed next were all sequenced from one sample in a study of blood T cell repertoires in COVID-19. Method: immunoSEQ multiplex PCR; TCRdb's copy keeps in-frame clones and lacks some. The table shows 25,000 to 35,000 clones, with about nine tenths occurring only once. The specimen sequenced was peripheral blood. The receptors originated from a human donor with active COVID-19. The donor label of this sample is uncertain.

Here the CDR3 DNA reads TGTGCCAGCAGCACAAGACTAGCGGGAAACAATGAGCAGTTCTTC. Protein product: CASSTRLAGNNEQFF. V gene TRBV28 combines with J gene TRBJ2-1; 11 positions agree with TRBD2. J lost 5 bases, V lost 6 bases, and 6 bases had no gene match. The CDR3 consists of 15 residues. The germline V gene has CDR1 MDHEN and CDR2 SYDVKM.

The chain is built from TRBV5-1 and TRBJ2-7; 8 bases align to TRBD1. This CDR3 contains 13 residues. In germline, CDR1 is SGHRS, CDR2 YFSETQ. J was trimmed by 0 bases and V by 9 bases; bases with no gene match: 5. CDR3 sequence: CATRQGSSYEQYF. Here the CDR3 DNA reads TGCGCCACTCGACAGGGGTCCTCCTACGAGCAGTACTTC.

J is TRBJ2-1 and V is TRBV9; TRBD2 agrees at 9 bases. Germline V gives CDR1 SGDLS, CDR2 YYNGEE. V was pared by 0 bases and J by 7 bases, with 11 bases of the junction left unmatched. The CDR3 contains 17 residues. CDR3 residues: CASSVDLAAGGGNEQFF. Here the CDR3 DNA reads TGTGCCAGCAGCGTAGATTTGGCGGCGGGAGGGGGAAATGAGCAGTTCTTC.

This chain links TRBV4-2 with TRBJ2-7, with unresolved D. The CDR3 totals 14 residues. Germline values: CDR1 LGHNA, CDR2 YNFKEQ. The V and J ends lost 0 bases and 0 bases respectively, with 6 bases between them. The CDR3 is CASSQDLGSYEQYF. The CDR3 DNA follows: TGTGCCAGCAGCCAAGATCTAGGCTCCTACGAGCAGTACTTC.

The count of this clone is one. The chain recombines TRBV29-1 with TRBJ1-2, with no clear D. The CDR3 covers 13 residues. Trimming took 3 bases from V and 8 from J, leaving 16 bases between them. The germline V gene encodes CDR1 SQVTM and CDR2 ANQGSEA. CDR3 nucleotides: TGCAGCGTTGAGTGGGGTAGTCGCGGGGGCTACACCTTC. Translation: CSVEWGSRGGYTF.

This chain uses TRBV7-9 with TRBJ2-1; D not resolved. Germline CDR1 is SEHNR and CDR2 is FQNEAQ (reference sequence). V was clipped by 1 base and J by 4 bases, with 5 bases between them. The CDR3 is 13 residues long. CDR3 residues: CASSLDAYNEQFF. CDR3 nucleotide sequence: TGTGCCAGCAGCTTAGATGCGTACAATGAGCAGTTCTTC.

This sequence joins TRBV2 and TRBJ1-1; unclear D gene. The germline V gene encodes CDR1 SNHLY and CDR2 FYNNEI. V dropped 4 bases and J dropped 0 bases, with 15 bases sitting between them. The CDR3 loop spans 16 amino acids. CDR3 coding DNA: TGTGCCAGCAGTGGCGCCCTCCCGGGGATGAACACTGAAGCTTTCTTT. This encodes CASSGALPGMNTEAFF.

The V and J genes are TRBV11-2 and TRBJ1-3; weak D call: TRBD1 (6 bases). V lost 5 bases, J lost 4 bases, and 9 bases lay in between. Germline CDR1 reads SGHAT; CDR2 reads FQNNGV. The CDR3 is 13 amino acids. DNA for the CDR3: TGTGCCAGCAGCCTCGGACAGGGAAACACCATATATTTT. Amino acids: CASSLGQGNTIYF.

V and J are TRBV5-4 and TRBJ2-2, with 8 nucleotides matching TRBD2. Germline CDR1 SGHNT, CDR2 YYREEE (reference sequence). There are 15 residues in the CDR3. V was pared by 3 bases and J by 3 bases, with 4 bases of the junction left unmatched. CDR3 protein: CASSSALADTGELFF. The CDR3 bases are TGTGCCAGCAGCTCTGCACTAGCGGACACCGGGGAGCTGTTTTTT. The full variable domain, completed using reference TRBV5-4 and TRBJ2-2, is ETGVTQSPTHLIKTRGQQVTLRCSSQSGHNTVSWYQQALGQGPQFIFQYYREEENGRGNFPPRFSGLQFPNYSSELNVNALELDDSALYLCASSSALADTGELFFGEGSRLTVL.

The rearrangement uses TRBV6-2 or TRBV6-3 and TRBJ1-1; no definite D call. Germline lookup yields CDR1 MNHEY and CDR2 SVGEGT. CDR3 size: 13 residues. The germline V and J ends were trimmed by 5 bases and 0 bases, with 7 bases remaining between them. The DNA of the CDR3 is TGTGCCAGCAGTACGGTTTTGAACACTGAAGCTTTCTTT. Translation gives CASSTVLNTEAFF.

This sequence joins TRBV7-2 and TRBJ2-1; 8 bases map to TRBD2. The CDR3 covers 15 residues. The J segment lost 0 bases and the V segment lost 8 bases, leaving 6 bases of the junction unmatched. Germline V gene data show CDR1 as SGHTA and CDR2 as FQGNSA. The CDR3 loop reads CASDIAGSSYNEQFF. In nucleotides, the CDR3 is TGTGCCAGCGATATAGCGGGAAGCTCCTACAATGAGCAGTTCTTC.

This chain uses TRBV3-1 (or the pseudogene TRBV3-2) with TRBJ1-1; D gene uncertain. Trimming removed 0 bases from V and 4 bases from J, with 9 bases in between. Germline CDR1 and CDR2: LGHDT and YNNKEL (reference sequence). The CDR3 loop spans 14 amino acids. CDR3 bases: TGTGCCAGCAGCCAAGAAATCTCGGGCACTGAAGCTTTCTTT. Protein: CASSQEISGTEAFF.

As concerns this clone: Other DNA sequences in the same sample also yield this CDR3. The chain couples TRBV19 to TRBJ2-2, with 7 bases fitting TRBD2. Losses at the gene ends were 1 base for V and 8 bases for J; bases not matched to a gene: 4. The CDR3 has 14 amino acids. Germline CDR1 reads LNHDA; CDR2 reads SQIVND (reference sequence). In DNA, the CDR3 is TGTGCCAGTAGTATAGGGGAGGGCCTTGGGGAGCTGTTTTTT. Translated: CASSIGEGLGELFF.

This clone was seen just once. The chain couples TRBV21-1 to TRBJ1-1. TRBV21-1 corresponds to a pseudogene. This CDR3 comprises 15 residues. The CDR3 spells CASSILVGGHTEAFF. The CDR3 DNA reads TGTGCCAGCAGCATCCTTGTGGGGGGACACACTGAAGCTTTCTTT.

The J gene is TRBJ1-2, the V gene TRBV5-1, with TRBD1 identical over 8 bases. CDR3 length: 15 amino acids. Unmatched junction bases numbered 8, after V lost 0 bases and J lost 7 bases. The germline V gene has CDR1 SGHRS and CDR2 YFSETQ. CDR3 region: CASSLAPGGAVGYTF. The CDR3 coding sequence is TGCGCCAGCAGCTTGGCACCAGGGGGCGCGGTTGGCTACACCTTC.

The rearrangement links TRBV5-1 to TRBJ1-1; D not resolved. CDR1 and CDR2 (germline): SGHRS, YFSETQ. V was trimmed by 3 bases and J by 4 bases, leaving 13 bases between them. The CDR3 is 14 residues long. The DNA for the CDR3 is TGCGCCAGCAGCTCCTCGGGAGGCGGCACTGAAGCTTTCTTT. This sequence encodes CASSSSGGGTEAFF.

V usage is TRBV2 and J usage is TRBJ1-6; 10 nucleotides line up with TRBD1. V lost 6 bases, J lost 7 bases, and 3 bases stayed unmatched. The CDR3 is 14 residues long. In germline, CDR1 is SNHLY, CDR2 FYNNEI. CDR3 bases: TGTGCCAGCAGGGGGGACAGGGGAAATTCACCCCTCCACTTT. This gives the protein CASRGDRGNSPLHF.

The gene calls are TRBV27 and TRBJ2-4; 7 nucleotides line up with TRBD1. The germline V gene encodes CDR1 MNHEY and CDR2 SMNVEV (reference sequence). The CDR3 contains 15 residues. The V and J ends lost 2 bases and 4 bases, in that order; junction bases with no gene match: 5. Here the CDR3 reads CASSLEGQTKNIQYF. Written as DNA, the CDR3 is TGTGCCAGCAGTTTAGAGGGACAGACTAAAAACATTCAGTACTTC.

The chain is built from TRBV7-3 and TRBJ2-3, with 8 bases aligning to TRBD2. Trimming at V came to 1 base and at J to 5 bases, leaving 5 bases not matched to a gene. Germline CDR1 reads SGHTA; CDR2 reads FQGTGA. The CDR3 extends over 15 amino acids. The CDR3 spells CASSLKGLGGDTQYF. CDR3 nucleotide sequence: TGTGCCAGCAGCTTAAAGGGACTAGGCGGAGATACGCAGTATTTT.

The chain links TRBV7-3 to TRBJ2-2; tentatively, D is TRBD1 (5 bases). The CDR3 has 15 residues. Trimming pared 4 bases from V and 0 bases from J, leaving 9 bases between. Germline V lookup: CDR1 SGHTA, CDR2 FQGTGA. CDR3 protein: CASSSGRANTGELFF. The CDR3 DNA sequence: TGTGCCAGCAGCTCCGGCAGGGCGAACACCGGGGAGCTGTTTTTT. The variable domain in full, with the rest retrieved from reference TRBV7-3 and TRBJ2-2, is GAGVSQTPSNKVTEKGKYVELRCDPISGHTALYWYRQSLGQGPEFLIYFQGTGAADDSGLPNDRFFAVRPEGSVSTLKIQRTERGDSAVYLCASSSGRANTGELFFGEGSRLTVL.

This sequence joins TRBV2 and TRBJ2-7; D may be TRBD2 (6 bases). The CDR3 extends over 13 amino acids. CDR1 and CDR2 from the germline V gene are SNHLY and FYNNEI. The V end lost 8 bases, the J end lost 4 bases, and 15 bases lay between the germline ends. CDR3 protein: CASRDSKRYEQYF. DNA of the CDR3: TGTGCCAGCCGGGACTCGAAGAGATACGAGCAGTACTTC.

The V and J genes are TRBV2 and TRBJ2-2; 9 positions match TRBD2. The J segment lost 2 bases and the V segment lost 2 bases, leaving 15 bases of the junction unmatched. Germline CDR1 reads SNHLY; CDR2 reads FYNNEI. The CDR3 is made up of 20 amino acids. This CDR3 is CASSELGQDGGGANTGELFF. In DNA form, the CDR3 reads TGTGCCAGCAGTGAATTGGGGCAGGATGGCGGGGGGGCAAACACCGGGGAGCTGTTTTTT.

The rearrangement joins TRBV7-3 to TRBJ2-3, with TRBD2 matching over 8 bases. Germline CDR1 reads SGHTA; CDR2 reads FQGTGA. The CDR3 sequence is 15 residues long. Trimming at V came to 3 bases and at J to 5 bases, leaving 7 bases not matched to a gene. The CDR3 reads CASSLGGGSLDTQYF. CDR3 DNA: TGTGCCAGCAGCTTGGGCGGGGGGAGTTTAGATACGCAGTATTTT.

V usage is TRBV19 and J usage is TRBJ1-5; tentative D call: TRBD1 (5 bases). The ends were cut back, 9 bases at V and 3 bases at J, with 9 bases in the middle. Germline CDR1 and CDR2: LNHDA and SQIVND (reference sequence). This CDR3 spans 12 amino acids. CDR3 in DNA: TGTGCCAGCGACAGCCTCAATCAGCCCCAGCATTTT. Amino acid sequence: CASDSLNQPQHF.

This clone showed up just a few times. Here the CDR3 reads CASSLPGQGRIDNEQFF. The CDR3 DNA reads TGTGCCAGCAGCCTCCCGGGACAGGGACGTATTGACAATGAGCAGTTCTTC. The chain joins TRBV21-1 to TRBJ2-1; the table gives TRBD1 as D, unverified against the DNA. TRBV21-1 is assigned pseudogene status. The CDR3 runs to 17 residues.

This chain joins TRBV3-1 (or the pseudogene TRBV3-2) and TRBJ2-5; the match to TRBD1 covers 10 bases. V trimming: 0 bases; J trimming: 5 bases; junction bases outside the gene matches: 3. CDR1 is LGHDT, CDR2 YNNKEL, per germline (reference sequence). The CDR3 contains 15 residues. The CDR3 DNA follows: TGTGCCAGCAGCCAAGAGGGGACAGGGGATGAGACCCAGTACTTC. Translated, it gives CASSQEGTGDETQYF.